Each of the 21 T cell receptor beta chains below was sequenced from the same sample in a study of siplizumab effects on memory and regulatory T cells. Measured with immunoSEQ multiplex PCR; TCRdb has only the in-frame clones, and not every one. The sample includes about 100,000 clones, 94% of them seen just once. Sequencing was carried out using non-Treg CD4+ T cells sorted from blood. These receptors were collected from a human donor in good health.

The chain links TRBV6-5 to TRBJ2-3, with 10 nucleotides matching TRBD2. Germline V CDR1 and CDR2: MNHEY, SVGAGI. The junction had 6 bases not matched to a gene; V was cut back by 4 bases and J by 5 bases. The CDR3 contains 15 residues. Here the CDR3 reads CASSSQAGGLDTQYF. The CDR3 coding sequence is TGTGCCAGCAGTTCCCAAGCGGGAGGGTTAGATACGCAGTATTTT.

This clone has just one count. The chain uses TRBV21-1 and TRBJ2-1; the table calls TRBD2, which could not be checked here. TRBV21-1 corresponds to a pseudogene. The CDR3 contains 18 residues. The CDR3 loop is CASSNNLGGEVSYNEQFF. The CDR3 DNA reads TGTGCCAGCAGCAACAATCTCGGGGGGGAGGTTTCCTACAATGAGCAGTTCTTC.

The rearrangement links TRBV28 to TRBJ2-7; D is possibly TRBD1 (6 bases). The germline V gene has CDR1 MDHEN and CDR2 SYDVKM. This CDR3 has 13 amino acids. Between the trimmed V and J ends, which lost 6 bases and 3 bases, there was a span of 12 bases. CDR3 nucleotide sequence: TGTGCCAGCAGCAATGGACAGCTCTACGAGCAGTACTTC. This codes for CASSNGQLYEQYF. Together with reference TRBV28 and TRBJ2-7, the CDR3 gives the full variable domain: DVKVTQSSRYLVKRTGEKVFLECVQDMDHENMFWYRQDPGLGLRLIYFSYDVKMKEKGDIPEGYSVSREKKERFSLILESASTNQTSMYLCASSNGQLYEQYFGPGTRLTVT.

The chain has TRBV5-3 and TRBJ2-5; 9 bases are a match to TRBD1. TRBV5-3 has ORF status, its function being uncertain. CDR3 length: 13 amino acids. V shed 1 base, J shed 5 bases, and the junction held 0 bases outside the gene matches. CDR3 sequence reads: CARSLTGGETQYF. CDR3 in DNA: TGTGCCAGAAGCTTGACAGGGGGCGAGACCCAGTACTTC.

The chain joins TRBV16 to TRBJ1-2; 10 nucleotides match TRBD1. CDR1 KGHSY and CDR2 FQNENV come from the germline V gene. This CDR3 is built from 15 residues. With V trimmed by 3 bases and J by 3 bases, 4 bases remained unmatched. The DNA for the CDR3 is TGTGCCAGCAGCCATGCCGGGACAGGGGACTATGGCTACACCTTC. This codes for CASSHAGTGDYGYTF.

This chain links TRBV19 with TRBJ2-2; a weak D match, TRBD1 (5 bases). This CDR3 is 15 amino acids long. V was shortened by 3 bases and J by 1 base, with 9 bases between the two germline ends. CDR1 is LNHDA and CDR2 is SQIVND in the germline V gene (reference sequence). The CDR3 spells CASSINRWNTGELFF. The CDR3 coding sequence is TGTGCCAGTAGTATTAACAGGTGGAACACCGGGGAGCTGTTTTTT.

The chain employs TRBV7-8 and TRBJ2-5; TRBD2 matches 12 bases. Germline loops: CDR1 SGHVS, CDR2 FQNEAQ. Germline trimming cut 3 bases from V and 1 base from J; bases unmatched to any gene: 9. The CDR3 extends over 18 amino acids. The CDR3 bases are TGTGCCAGCAGCTTGATGGGAGGACTAGCGGGGATCCAAGAGACCCAGTACTTC. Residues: CASSLMGGLAGIQETQYF.

The DNA for the CDR3 is TGTGCCAGTAGTACCCAGCCGGCCGGGGAGCTGTTTTTT. Residues: CASSTQPAGELFF. The chain is built from TRBV19 and TRBJ2-2; D is ambiguous. CDR1 and CDR2 from the germline V gene are LNHDA and SQIVND (reference sequence). This CDR3 contains 13 residues. Trimming left V 4 bases short and J 6 bases short, with 9 bases between.

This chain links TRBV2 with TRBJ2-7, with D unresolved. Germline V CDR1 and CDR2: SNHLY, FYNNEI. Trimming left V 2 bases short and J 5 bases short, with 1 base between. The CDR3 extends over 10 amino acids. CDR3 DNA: TGTGCCAGCAGTGAACACGAGCAGTACTTC. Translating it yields CASSEHEQYF.

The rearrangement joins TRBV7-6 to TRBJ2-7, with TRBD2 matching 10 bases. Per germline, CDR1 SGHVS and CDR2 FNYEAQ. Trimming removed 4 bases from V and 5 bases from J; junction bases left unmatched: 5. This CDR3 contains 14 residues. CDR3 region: CASSSGLATHEQYF. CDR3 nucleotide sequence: TGTGCCAGCAGCTCGGGACTAGCGACCCACGAGCAGTACTTC.

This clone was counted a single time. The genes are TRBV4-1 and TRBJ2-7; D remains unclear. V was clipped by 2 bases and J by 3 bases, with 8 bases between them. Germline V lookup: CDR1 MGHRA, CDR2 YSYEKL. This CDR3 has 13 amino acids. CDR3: CASSQRDNYEQYF. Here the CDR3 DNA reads TGCGCCAGCAGCCAACGAGATAACTACGAGCAGTACTTC.

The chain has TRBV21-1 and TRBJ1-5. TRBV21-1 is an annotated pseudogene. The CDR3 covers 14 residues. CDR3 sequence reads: CASTSLRGPKPQHF. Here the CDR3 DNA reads TGTGCCAGCACTTCCCTGAGGGGCCCGAAGCCCCAGCATTTT.

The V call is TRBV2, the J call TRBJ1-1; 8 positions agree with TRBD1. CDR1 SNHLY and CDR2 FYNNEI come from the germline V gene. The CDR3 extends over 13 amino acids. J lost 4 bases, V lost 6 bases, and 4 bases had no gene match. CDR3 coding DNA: TGTGCCAGCAGAGGACAGGGTGGCACTGAAGCTTTCTTT. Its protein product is CASRGQGGTEAFF. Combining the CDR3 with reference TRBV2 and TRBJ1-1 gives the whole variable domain EPEVTQTPSHQVTQMGQEVILRCVPISNHLYFYWYRQILGQKVEFLVSFYNNEISEKSEIFDDQFSVERPDGSNFTLKIRSTKLEDSAMYFCASRGQGGTEAFFGQGTRLTVV.

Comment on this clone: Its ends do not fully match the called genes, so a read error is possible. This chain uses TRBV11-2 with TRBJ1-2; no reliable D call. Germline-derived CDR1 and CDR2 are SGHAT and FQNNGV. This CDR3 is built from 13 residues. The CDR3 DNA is TGTGCCAGCAGCCTAGATACTAACTATGGCTACACCTTC. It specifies CASSLDTNYGYTF.

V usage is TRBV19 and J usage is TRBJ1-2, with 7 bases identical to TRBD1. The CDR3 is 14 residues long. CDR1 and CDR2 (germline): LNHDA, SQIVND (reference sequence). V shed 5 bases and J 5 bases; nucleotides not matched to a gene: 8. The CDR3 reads CASSPQGDSYGYTF. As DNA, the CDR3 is TGTGCCAGTAGTCCCCAAGGGGACAGTTATGGCTACACCTTC.

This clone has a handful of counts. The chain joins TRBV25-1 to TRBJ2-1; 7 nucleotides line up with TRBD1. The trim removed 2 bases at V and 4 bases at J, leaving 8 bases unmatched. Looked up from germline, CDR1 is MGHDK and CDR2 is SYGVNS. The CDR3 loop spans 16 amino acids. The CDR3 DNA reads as TGTGCCAGCAGTGAACAAGGCAGGGGGATATACAATGAGCAGTTCTTC. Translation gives CASSEQGRGIYNEQFF.

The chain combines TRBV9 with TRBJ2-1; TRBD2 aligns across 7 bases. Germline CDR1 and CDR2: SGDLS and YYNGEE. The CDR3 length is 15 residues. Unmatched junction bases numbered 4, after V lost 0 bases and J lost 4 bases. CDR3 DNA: TGTGCCAGCAGCGTAGGACCTAGCGGTTACAATGAGCAGTTCTTC. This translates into CASSVGPSGYNEQFF.

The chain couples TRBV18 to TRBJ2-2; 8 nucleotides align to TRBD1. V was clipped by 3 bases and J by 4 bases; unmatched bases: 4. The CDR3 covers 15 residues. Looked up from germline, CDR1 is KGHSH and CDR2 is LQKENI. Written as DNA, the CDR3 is TGTGCCAGCTCACCCCGGGACAGGCCCACCGGGGAGCTGTTTTTT. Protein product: CASSPRDRPTGELFF.

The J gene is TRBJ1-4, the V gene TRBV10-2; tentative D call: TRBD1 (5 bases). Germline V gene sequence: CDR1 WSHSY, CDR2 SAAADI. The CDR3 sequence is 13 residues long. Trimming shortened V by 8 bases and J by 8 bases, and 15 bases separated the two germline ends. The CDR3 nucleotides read TGCGCCAGCGGGGAATCCGGGGCGGAAAAACTGTTTTTT. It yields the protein CASGESGAEKLFF.

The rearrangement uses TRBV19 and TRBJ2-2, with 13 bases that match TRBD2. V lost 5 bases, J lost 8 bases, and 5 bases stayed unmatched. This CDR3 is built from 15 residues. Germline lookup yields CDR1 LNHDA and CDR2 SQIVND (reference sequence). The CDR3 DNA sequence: TGTGCCAGTAGTGGACTAGCGGGAGCGTCAGGGGAGCTGTTTTTT. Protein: CASSGLAGASGELFF.

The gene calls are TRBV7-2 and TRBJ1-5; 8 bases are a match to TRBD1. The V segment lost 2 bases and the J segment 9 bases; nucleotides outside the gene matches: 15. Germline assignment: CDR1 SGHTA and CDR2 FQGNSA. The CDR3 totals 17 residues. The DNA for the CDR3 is TGTGCCAGCAGCTTATCGACAGGGGCCGACGGTAGCCTGCCCCAGCATTTT. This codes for CASSLSTGADGSLPQHF. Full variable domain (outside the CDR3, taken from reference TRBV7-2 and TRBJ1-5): GAGVSQSPSNKVTEKGKDVELRCDPISGHTALYWYRQSLGQGLEFLIYFQGNSAPDKSGLPSDRFSAERTGGSVSTLTIQRTQQEDSAVYLCASSLSTGADGSLPQHFGDGTRLSIL.